Below, one T cell receptor (beta chain) is given with its context. What antigen it recognizes has not been identified. No base qualities exist here, and no much larger clone lies one base off it. The library was prepared using the immunoSEQ multiplex PCR assay. For the multiplex PCR, a mixture combining 60 forward primers for TCR Vbeta segments and 13 reverse primers for TCR Jbeta segments was used. A multiplex PCR assay on genomic DNA amplified the CDR3 region of rearranged TCR beta genes. On the Illumina HiSeq System, the amplified TCR beta libraries were sequenced as 87-base-pair reads. The study's own analysis went as follows. A later analysis tallied tens of millions of unique TCR beta chains across the 660 or so repertoires, and approximately 12 million of those chains were shared by two or more donors. To remove PCR and sequencing errors, raw reads were error-corrected and collapsed into unique sequences using a nearest-neighbor algorithm that merged closely related sequences. CDR3 sequences were aligned to IMGT reference sequences to assign V, D and J gene segments. For a sequence to be retained, a match of at least six nucleotides was required to both a V gene segment and a J gene segment. A rearrangement counted as productive if the CDR3 had no stop codons and remained in frame with V and J, and every other rearrangement counted as non-productive. CDR3 was defined by IMGT convention, running from the second conserved V-encoded cysteine to the conserved J-encoded phenylalanine. The earlier analysis of about 640 of the donors excluded any sequence lacking an unambiguous match to a single V gene segment. An earlier analysis of 450 to 650 of the donors called V segments functional above 56.7% productive rearrangements and segregating when the between-donor standard deviation exceeded 5%. To diagnose cytomegalovirus status from the catalog of TCR beta chain sequences, a statistical classification framework was built. In a later analysis, TCR nucleotide sequences were compared against IMGT/GENE-DB human TR gene sequences so that V and J genes could be assigned. A later analysis assigned CDR3 sequences and most-parsimonious VDJ recombination scenarios with the TCRdist pipeline. In a later analysis, every TCR beta chain was defined by the combination of its CDR3 amino acid sequence and its V-gene family, and reads without a unique V-gene family were dropped. A later analysis removed 500 to 650 highly shared, low-generation-probability nucleotide sequences to deal with suspected cross-contamination and a sequencing artifact. A later analysis calculated a clonal expansion index for each public chain from normalized within-repertoire ranks of inferred template counts. A later analysis computed generation probabilities with a VDJ recombination model fitted to out-of-frame rearrangements, and checked the results against IGoR. In a later analysis, hypergeometric tests were used to score TCR-TCR, TCR-HLA and TCR-CMV co-occurrence, with a repertoire-size bias correction applied to TCR pairs. To estimate false discovery rates, a later analysis permuted the HLA or CMV assignments 20 times. In a later analysis, co-occurring TCRs were grouped using DBSCAN, and TCRdist sequence similarity was added for clustering within HLA-allele-positive subsets. Repertoires with fewer than 30,000 or more than 120,000 public chains were left out of co-occurrence clustering, as were about 5 repertoires with anomalous nucleotide sharing. The table was pulled from immuneACCESS by TCRdb, which kept in-frame rearrangements only. Such tables lose some clones; where checked, under half of the loss comes from unresolved V genes, and the rest has no known cause. V and J calls and clone size are copied from that table; D and trimming were computed from the DNA. Recorded for this sample are 270,000 or so clones; about 93% of them occurred a single time. The top ten clonotypes cover roughly 1.5% of the sample.

The cohort consisted of fewer than 700 healthy bone marrow donors. Cohort members were all nominally healthy when sampled, although unrecorded immune exposures were likely present. The donor was CMV seronegative and was included in the group of about 350 seronegative cohort members. Every donor gave a peripheral blood sample, and the peripheral blood mononuclear cells from that sample were used for TCR beta sequencing. Genomic DNA extraction from the blood cell samples was performed with the Qiagen DNeasy Blood Extraction Kit. The data originate from a study of cytomegalovirus exposure and HLA in healthy donors (dated by TCRdb to between 2016 and 2019). With regard to the full study: An earlier analysis of 587 of the donors reported about 300 Gb of sequence data and 117 million unique TCR beta sequences obtained from some 200 million T cells. HLA typing included class I and class II loci at four-digit resolution. In a later genetic analysis, genome-wide SNP genotypes for about 55% of the roughly 670 donors were used, and that subset was treated as a discovery cohort. A separate validation cohort of roughly 130 different subjects was used in addition to the roughly 720-subject first cohort. Every discovery cohort repertoire had been produced on one sequencing platform. Of the 350 to 400 genotyped donors, around 81% fell in the genetic ancestry cluster associated with self-reported Caucasian donors. The number of donors typed differed by locus, with roughly 620-640 for A, B, C, DRB1 and DQB1, 522 for DQA1, under 610 for DPA1, and approximately 470 for DPB1. The study used immunosequencing to profile the T cell repertoires of several hundred subjects and linked those repertoires to cytomegalovirus serostatus. Four or five DR-DQ haplotypes were handled as single units for association and clustering because linkage in the cohort was strong. An early release covering more than 500 HLA-typed donors comprised roughly 300 gigabases of sequencing data and around 80 million unique TCR sequences. To predict cytomegalovirus infection status, the study brought together high-throughput TCR immunosequencing, statistical association of individual TCRs with disease status, and machine learning. Among under 450 genotyped donors of the cohort, an average of around 240,000 unique TCR beta nucleotide sequences were sequenced per donor, roughly 20% of them non-productive. The later analysis used no new phenotypic data to find candidate immune exposures, relying instead on TCR beta sequences and their occurrence across donors. To study patterns of TCR occurrence, a later analysis re-analyzed previously published TCR beta repertoires from several hundred donors and added high-resolution HLA genotyping. Alongside the repertoire data, information on donor age, sex, ethnicity and CMV serostatus was compiled. The study aimed to test whether signatures of past pathogen exposure could be identified by cataloging public T cell receptors. An earlier analysis of around 540 of the donors applied high-throughput TCR beta sequencing to assess whether each TCR beta V gene segment acted as functional or pseudogenic. What the study reported, not specific to this receptor: Because counts were too low, 15 to 20 rarely observed V segments, including chromosome 9 orphons, were left out of the earlier analysis of several hundred of the donors. A further reported finding was that TCR beta sequences accurately predicted the HLA-A and HLA-B alleles for most subjects in the first cohort. Compared with equally common non-associated chains, HLA-associated TCR beta chains in a later analysis were more clonally expanded and had lower generation probabilities. In the study, around 150 TCR beta chains were listed as associated with cytomegalovirus. For the cohort, immune exposure information was limited to CMV serostatus. Because HLA typing was missing for some donors at each locus, association tests included only the typed subset. In both the original and validation cohorts, the classifier was reported to diagnose cytomegalovirus status with high specificity and sensitivity. Some IMGT-functional V segments, including TRBV6-2 and TRBV6-3, could not be distinguished by the 87-base-pair reads and were therefore excluded. A few of the identified cytomegalovirus-associated TCR beta chains were confirmed in vitro to be specific for cytomegalovirus antigens. At a false discovery rate of 0.05, a later analysis linked about 16,000 TCR beta sequences to specific HLA alleles. Assigning TCR associations to individual alleles was difficult when HLA alleles, especially DR and DQ, strongly co-occurred. Roughly uniform sequencing depth across donors was assumed in presence/absence analyses, although this assumption may not hold. Broadly in line with IMGT annotations, most TCR beta V segments showed up in productive rearrangements about 87% or about 30% of the time in an earlier analysis of 587 of the donors. The authors suggested that the approach could potentially be generalized to other disease states and immunological phenotypes. A later analysis reported that several top co-occurrence clusters appeared linked to parvovirus B19, influenza, CMV and Epstein-Barr virus. An association between a missense DCLRE1C variant and V-gene and J-gene trimming of TCR beta chains was found in a later genetic analysis and replicated in an independent cohort. Compared with the roughly 700-donor mean, donors in an Asian-associated ancestry cluster had fewer N-insertions in productive TCRs, according to a later genetic analysis. Most TCR sequences were seen in very few donors, while some public TCRs were found in many individuals. A later analysis found that most CMV-associated TCR beta chains appeared HLA-restricted, with HLA associations seemingly driven largely by CMV exposure. In a later analysis, the rate of TCR association differed among HLA loci, with DRB1 alleles having the most associated TCRs and HLA-C alleles having the fewest. Linkage disequilibrium might explain the correlated functional status among segregating V segments, but an unknown experimental factor could not be ruled out. Only TCR beta chains were sequenced in this cohort, and the absence of alpha or paired-chain data limited detectable features. A cluster of highly shared sequence variants was judged likely to be a technical artifact of the sequencing pipeline.

The CDR3 goes from the cysteine to the phenylalanine over 15 residues. Here the CDR3 DNA is all that survives: 45 bases in frame from base 1. For CDR1 and CDR2, the germline V gene lists MDHEN and SYDVKM. V lost 3 bases and J lost 2 bases, and the count of bases not matched to a germline gene is 4. The sequence links TRBV28 to TRBJ2-3, with 8 middle bases fitting TRBD1. The sample taken for sequencing was PBMCs. The clonotype was recovered from a girl aged 2 to 9 in good health and CMV-seronegative. The base sequence is TGTGCCAGCAGTTTGCCTCAGGGGGCCACAGATACGCAGTATTTT. Its product reads: CASSLPQGATDTQYF.